The clone carrying this T cell receptor beta chain came up a few times. Antigen specificity is unknown. This CDR3 has 12 amino acids. Deletions cut 4 bases from V and 8 bases from J, with 12 bases between. Germline V gene data show CDR1 as SGHRS and CDR2 as YFSETQ. TCRdb independently ran MiXCR on the reads; one entry per CDR3 protein. The sample gives about 680,000 distinct CDR3 sequences, roughly 26% of which show up once; less than 9.5% is in the top ten. The record originates from a study of T cell repertoires in cytomegalovirus infection. Study details: Both a matching HLA type and CMV infection were indicated by public TCR beta signatures. Study results and limitations: The study identified carriers of CMV plus the relevant HLA from cumulative public TCR beta family frequency. Dominant in the ex vivo response were TCR beta clonotypes restricted by HLA-C and specific for CMV.

This receptor was identified in a human donor in good health (CMV status not recorded). Some clones in this sample may be carry-over from other donors' samples. The chain recombines TRBV5-1 with TRBJ1-2; a possible D gene is TRBD1 (5 bases). The sequencing sample was made of CD8+ T cells from PBMCs. The CDR3 DNA is TGCGCCAGCAGCCCCTGGGACGACGGCTACACCTTC. Its protein is CASSPWDDGYTF.